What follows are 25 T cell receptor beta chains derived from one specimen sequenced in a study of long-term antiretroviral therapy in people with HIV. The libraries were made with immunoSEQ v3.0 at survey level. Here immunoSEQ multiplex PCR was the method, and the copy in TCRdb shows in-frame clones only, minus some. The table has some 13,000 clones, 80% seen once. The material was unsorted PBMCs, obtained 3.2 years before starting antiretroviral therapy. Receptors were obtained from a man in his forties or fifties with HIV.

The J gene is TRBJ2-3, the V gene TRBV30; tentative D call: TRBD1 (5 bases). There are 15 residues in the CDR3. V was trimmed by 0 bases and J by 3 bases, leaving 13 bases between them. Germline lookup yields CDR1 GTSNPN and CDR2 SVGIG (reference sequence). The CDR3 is CAWSVLPGRTDTQYF. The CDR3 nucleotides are TGTGCCTGGAGTGTACTCCCAGGGCGGACAGATACGCAGTATTTT.

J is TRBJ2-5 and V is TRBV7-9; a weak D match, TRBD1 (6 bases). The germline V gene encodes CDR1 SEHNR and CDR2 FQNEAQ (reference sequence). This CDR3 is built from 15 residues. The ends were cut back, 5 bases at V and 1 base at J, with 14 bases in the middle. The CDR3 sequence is CASSPGQTFQETQYF. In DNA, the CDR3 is TGTGCCAGCAGCCCCGGACAGACTTTCCAAGAGACCCAGTACTTC.

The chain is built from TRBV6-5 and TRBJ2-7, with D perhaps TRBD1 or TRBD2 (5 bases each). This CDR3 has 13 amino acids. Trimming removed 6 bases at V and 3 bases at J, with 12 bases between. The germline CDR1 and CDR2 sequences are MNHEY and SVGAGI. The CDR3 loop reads CASSPRENYEQYF. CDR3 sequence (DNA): TGTGCCAGCAGCCCCAGGGAGAACTACGAGCAGTACTTC.

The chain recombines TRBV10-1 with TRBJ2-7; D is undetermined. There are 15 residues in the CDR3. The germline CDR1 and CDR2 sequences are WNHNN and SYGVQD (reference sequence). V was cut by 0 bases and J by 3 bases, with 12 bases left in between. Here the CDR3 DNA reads TGCGCCAGCAGTGAGTCGCCAGGAGAGATCTACGAGCAGTACTTC. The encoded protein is CASSESPGEIYEQYF.

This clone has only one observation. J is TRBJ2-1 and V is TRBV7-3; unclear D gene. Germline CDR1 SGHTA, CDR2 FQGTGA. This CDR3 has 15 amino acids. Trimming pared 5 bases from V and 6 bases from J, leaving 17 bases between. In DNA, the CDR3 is TGTGCCAGCAGCGAAGGCCCAGGACCTGCCAATGAGCAGTTCTTC. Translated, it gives CASSEGPGPANEQFF.

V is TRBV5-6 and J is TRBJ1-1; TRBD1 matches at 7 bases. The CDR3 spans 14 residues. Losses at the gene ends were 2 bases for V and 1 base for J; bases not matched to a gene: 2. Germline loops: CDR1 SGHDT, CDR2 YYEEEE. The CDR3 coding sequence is TGTGCCAGCAGCTTAGAGGGGGCGAACACTGAAGCTTTCTTT. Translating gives CASSLEGANTEAFF.

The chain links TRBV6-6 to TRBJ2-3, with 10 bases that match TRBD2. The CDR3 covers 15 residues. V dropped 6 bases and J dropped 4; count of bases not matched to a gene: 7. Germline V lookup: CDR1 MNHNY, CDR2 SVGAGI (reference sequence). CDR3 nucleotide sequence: TGTGCCAGCAGGGGAGCGGGGGGGGAGGCAGATACGCAGTATTTT. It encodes CASRGAGGEADTQYF.

CDR3 region: CASSLRGQVEAFF. The CDR3 coding sequence is TGTGCCAGCAGTTTAAGGGGGCAAGTTGAAGCTTTCTTT. The chain is built from TRBV27 and TRBJ1-1, with 7 positions matching TRBD1. The J segment lost 7 bases and the V segment lost 2 bases, leaving 4 bases of the junction unmatched. Germline lookup yields CDR1 MNHEY and CDR2 SMNVEV (reference sequence). CDR3 size: 13 residues.

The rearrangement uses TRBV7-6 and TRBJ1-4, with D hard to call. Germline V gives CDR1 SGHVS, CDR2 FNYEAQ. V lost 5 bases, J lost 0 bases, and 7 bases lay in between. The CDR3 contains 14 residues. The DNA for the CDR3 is TGTGCCAGCAGCGAGGGAGCAACTAATGAAAAACTGTTTTTT. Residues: CASSEGATNEKLFF. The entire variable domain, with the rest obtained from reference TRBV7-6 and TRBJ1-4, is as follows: GAGVSQSPRYKVTKRGQDVALRCDPISGHVSLYWYRQALGQGPEFLTYFNYEAQQDKSGLPNDRFSAERPEGSISTLTIQRTEQRDSAMYRCASSEGATNEKLFFGSGTQLSVL.

In DNA form, the CDR3 reads TGTGCCAGCAGCCTAGAGGGATATAATTCACCCCTCCACTTT. Its protein is CASSLEGYNSPLHF. This chain uses TRBV7-9 with TRBJ1-6; D unresolved. This CDR3 spans 14 amino acids. Trimming removed 5 bases at V and 4 bases at J, with 9 bases between. The germline V gene encodes CDR1 SEHNR and CDR2 FQNEAQ (reference sequence).

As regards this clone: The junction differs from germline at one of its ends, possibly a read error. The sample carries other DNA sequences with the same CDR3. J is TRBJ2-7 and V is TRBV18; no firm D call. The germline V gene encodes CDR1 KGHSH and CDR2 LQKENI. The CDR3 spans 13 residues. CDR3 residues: CASSPRNDYEQYF. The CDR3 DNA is TGTGCCAGCTCGCCACGAAACGACTACGAGCAGTACTTC. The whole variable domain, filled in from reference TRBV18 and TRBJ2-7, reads NAGVMQNPRHLVRRRGQEARLRCSPMKGHSHVYWYRQLPEEGLKFMVYLQKENIIDESGMPKERFSAEFPKEGPSILRIQQVVRGDSAAYFCASSPRNDYEQYFGPGTRLTVT.

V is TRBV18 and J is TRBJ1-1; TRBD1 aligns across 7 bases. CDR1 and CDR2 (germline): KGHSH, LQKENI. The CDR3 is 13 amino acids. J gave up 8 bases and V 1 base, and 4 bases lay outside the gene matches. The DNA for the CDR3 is TGTGCCAGCTCACCACGGGACAGAGCCGAAGCTTTCTTT. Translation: CASSPRDRAEAFF.

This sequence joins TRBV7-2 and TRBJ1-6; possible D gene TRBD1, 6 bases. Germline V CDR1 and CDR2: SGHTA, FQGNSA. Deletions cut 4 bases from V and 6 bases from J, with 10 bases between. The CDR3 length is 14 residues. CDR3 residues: CASSSRTANSPLHF. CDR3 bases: TGTGCCAGCAGCTCCCGGACAGCTAATTCACCCCTCCACTTT.

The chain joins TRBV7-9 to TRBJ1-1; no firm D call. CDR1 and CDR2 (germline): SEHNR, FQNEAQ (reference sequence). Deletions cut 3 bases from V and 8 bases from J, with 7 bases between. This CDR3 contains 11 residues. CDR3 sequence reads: CASSLNAEAFF. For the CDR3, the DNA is TGTGCCAGCAGCTTGAATGCCGAAGCTTTCTTT.

In nucleotides, the CDR3 is TGCAGTGCTAGAGATGGTGGGGGCTACACCTTC. Its translation: CSARDGGGYTF. The V and J genes are TRBV20-1 and TRBJ1-2; the D is unclear. Germline V CDR1 and CDR2: DFQATT, SNEGSKA (reference sequence). V was cut by 0 bases and J by 8 bases, with 7 bases left in between. The CDR3 is 11 amino acids.

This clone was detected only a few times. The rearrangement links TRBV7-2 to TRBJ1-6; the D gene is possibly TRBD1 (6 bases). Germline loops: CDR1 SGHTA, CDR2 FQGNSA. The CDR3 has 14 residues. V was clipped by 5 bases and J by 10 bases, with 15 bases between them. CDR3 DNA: TGTGCCAGCAGCCAGGGGACGGTGGGCTCACCCCTCCACTTT. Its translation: CASSQGTVGSPLHF.

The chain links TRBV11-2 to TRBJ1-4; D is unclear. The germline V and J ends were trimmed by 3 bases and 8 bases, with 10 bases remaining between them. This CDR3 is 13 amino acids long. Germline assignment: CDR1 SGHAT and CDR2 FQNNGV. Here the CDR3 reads CASSFGPFEKLFF. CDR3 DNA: TGTGCCAGCAGCTTTGGGCCATTCGAAAAACTGTTTTTT. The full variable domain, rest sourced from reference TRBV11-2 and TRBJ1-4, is EAGVAQSPRYKIIEKRQSVAFWCNPISGHATLYWYQQILGQGPKLLIQFQNNGVVDDSQLPKDRFSAERLKGVDSTLKIQPAKLEDSAVYLCASSFGPFEKLFFGSGTQLSVL.

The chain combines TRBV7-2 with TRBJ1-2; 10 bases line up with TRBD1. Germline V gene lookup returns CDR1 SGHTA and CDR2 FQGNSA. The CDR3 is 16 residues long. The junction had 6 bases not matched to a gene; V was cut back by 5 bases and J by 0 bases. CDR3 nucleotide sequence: TGTGCCAGCAGCCTCGACAGGGGGCAACCTAACTATGGCTACACCTTC. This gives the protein CASSLDRGQPNYGYTF. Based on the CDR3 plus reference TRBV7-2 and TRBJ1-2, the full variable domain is GAGVSQSPSNKVTEKGKDVELRCDPISGHTALYWYRQSLGQGLEFLIYFQGNSAPDKSGLPSDRFSAERTGGSVSTLTIQRTQQEDSAVYLCASSLDRGQPNYGYTFGSGTRLTVV.

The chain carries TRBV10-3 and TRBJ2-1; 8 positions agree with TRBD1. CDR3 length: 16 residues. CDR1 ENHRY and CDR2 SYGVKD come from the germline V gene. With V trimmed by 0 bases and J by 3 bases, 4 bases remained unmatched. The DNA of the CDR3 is TGTGCCATCAGTGAGTCGCAGGACAGGGTCTACAATGAGCAGTTCTTC. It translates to CAISESQDRVYNEQFF.

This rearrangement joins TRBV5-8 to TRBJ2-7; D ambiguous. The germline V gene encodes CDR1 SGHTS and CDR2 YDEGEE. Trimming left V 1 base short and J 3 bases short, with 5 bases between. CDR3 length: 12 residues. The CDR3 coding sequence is TGTGCCAGCAGCTTGATAGTCTACGAGCAGTACTTC. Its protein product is CASSLIVYEQYF.

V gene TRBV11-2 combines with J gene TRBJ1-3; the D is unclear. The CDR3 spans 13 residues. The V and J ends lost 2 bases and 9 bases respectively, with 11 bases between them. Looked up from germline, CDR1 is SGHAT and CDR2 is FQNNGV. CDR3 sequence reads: CASSLYGVATIYF. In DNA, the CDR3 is TGTGCCAGCAGCTTATACGGGGTGGCCACCATATATTTT.

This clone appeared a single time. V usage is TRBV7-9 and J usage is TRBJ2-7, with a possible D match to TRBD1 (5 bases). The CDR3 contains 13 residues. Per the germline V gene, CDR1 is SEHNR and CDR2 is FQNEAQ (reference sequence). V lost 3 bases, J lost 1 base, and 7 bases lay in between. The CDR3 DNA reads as TGTGCCAGCAGCTTCAGGGTTTCCTACGAGCAGTACTTC. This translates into CASSFRVSYEQYF.

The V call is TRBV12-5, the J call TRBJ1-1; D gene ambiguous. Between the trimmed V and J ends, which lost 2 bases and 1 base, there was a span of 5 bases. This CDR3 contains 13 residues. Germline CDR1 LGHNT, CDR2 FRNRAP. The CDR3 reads CASGLSGNTEAFF. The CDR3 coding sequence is TGTGCTAGTGGTTTGTCAGGGAACACTGAAGCTTTCTTT.

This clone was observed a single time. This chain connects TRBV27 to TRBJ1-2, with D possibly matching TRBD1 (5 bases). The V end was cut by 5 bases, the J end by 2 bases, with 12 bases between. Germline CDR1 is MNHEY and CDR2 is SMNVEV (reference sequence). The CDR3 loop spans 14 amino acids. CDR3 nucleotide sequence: TGTGCCAGCAGTCCCCGGGACGGCAACTATGGCTACACCTTC. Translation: CASSPRDGNYGYTF.

The CDR3 nucleotides are TGTGCCAGCAGTGAACCAGCGGGGGGGCACAATGAGCAGTTCTTC. Its protein product is CASSEPAGGHNEQFF. The chain is built from TRBV27 and TRBJ2-1; TRBD2 matches at 10 bases. This CDR3 contains 15 residues. Germline V gene data show CDR1 as MNHEY and CDR2 as SMNVEV (reference sequence). V lost 5 bases to trimming and J lost 5 bases; unmatched junction nucleotides: 6.